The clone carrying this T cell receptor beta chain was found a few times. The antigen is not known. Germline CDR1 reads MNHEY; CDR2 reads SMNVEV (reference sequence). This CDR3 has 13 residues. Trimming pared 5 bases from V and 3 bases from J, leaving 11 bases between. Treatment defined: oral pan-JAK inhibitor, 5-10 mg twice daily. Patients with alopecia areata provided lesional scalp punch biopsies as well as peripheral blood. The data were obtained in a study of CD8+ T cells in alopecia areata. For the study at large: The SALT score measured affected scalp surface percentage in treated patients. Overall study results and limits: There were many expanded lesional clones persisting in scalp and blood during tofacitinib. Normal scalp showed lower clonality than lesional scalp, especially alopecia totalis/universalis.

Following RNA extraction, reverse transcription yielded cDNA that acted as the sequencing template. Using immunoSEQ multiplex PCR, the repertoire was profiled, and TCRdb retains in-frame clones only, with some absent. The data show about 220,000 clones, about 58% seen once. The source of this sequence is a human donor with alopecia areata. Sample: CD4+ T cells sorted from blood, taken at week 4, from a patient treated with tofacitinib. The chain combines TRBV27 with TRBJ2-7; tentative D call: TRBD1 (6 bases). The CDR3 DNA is TGTGCCAGCAGTCGCACAGGGTACTACGAGCAGTACTTC. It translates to CASSRTGYYEQYF.